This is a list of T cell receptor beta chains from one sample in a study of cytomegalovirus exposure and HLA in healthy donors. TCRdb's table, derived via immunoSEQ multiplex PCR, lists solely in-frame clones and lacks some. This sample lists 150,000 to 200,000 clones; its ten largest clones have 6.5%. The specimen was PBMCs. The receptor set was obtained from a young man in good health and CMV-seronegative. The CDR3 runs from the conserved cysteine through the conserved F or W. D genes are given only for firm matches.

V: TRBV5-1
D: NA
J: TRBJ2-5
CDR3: CASSLNAGTLQETQYF
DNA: TGCGCCAGCAGCTTGAATGCGGGGACTCTTCAAGAGACCCAGTACTTC

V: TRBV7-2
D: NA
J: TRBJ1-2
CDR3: CASSRASGGRYGYTF
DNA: TGTGCCAGCAGCCGAGCTTCGGGGGGAAGATATGGCTACACCTTC

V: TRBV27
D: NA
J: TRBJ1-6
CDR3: CASSFGNSPLHF
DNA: TGTGCCAGCAGTTTCGGTAATTCACCCCTCCACTTT

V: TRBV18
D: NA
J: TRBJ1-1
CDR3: CASSPQENTEAFF
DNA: TGTGCCAGCTCACCCCAGGAGAACACTGAAGCTTTCTTT

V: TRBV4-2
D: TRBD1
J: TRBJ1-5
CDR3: CASSPGIGQGAQPQHF
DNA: TGTGCCAGCAGCCCCGGGATCGGACAGGGCGCTCAGCCCCAGCATTTT

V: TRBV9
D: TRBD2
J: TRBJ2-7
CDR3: CASSTPGLAGGEQYF
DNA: TGTGCCAGCAGCACACCGGGACTAGCGGGAGGCGAGCAGTACTTC

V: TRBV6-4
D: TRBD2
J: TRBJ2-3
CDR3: CASSPPGTSGRVSTDTQYF
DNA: TGTGCCAGCAGTCCGCCCGGGACTAGCGGGAGGGTTAGCACAGATACGCAGTATTTT

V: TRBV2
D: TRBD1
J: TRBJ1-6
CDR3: CASMRGQGRTLHF
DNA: TGTGCCAGCATGAGGGGACAGGGGAGGACCCTCCACTTT

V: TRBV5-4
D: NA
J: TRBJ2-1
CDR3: CASSLGQALNEQFF
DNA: TGTGCCAGCAGCTTGGGCCAAGCACTCAATGAGCAGTTCTTC

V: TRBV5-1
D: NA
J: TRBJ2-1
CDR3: CASSLGAGLSNEQFF
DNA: TGCGCCAGCAGCTTAGGCGCGGGACTCTCCAATGAGCAGTTCTTC

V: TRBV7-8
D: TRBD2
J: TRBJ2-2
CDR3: CASSLVAGGHTGELFF
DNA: TGTGCCAGCAGCTTAGTTGCGGGAGGGCATACCGGGGAGCTGTTTTTT

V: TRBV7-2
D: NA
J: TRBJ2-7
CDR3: CASSFGRRNYEQYF
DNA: TGTGCCAGCAGCTTTGGCCGGAGAAACTACGAGCAGTACTTC

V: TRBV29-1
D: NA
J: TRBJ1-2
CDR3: CSVEEGANYGYTF
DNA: TGCAGCGTTGAGGAGGGAGCTAACTATGGCTACACCTTC

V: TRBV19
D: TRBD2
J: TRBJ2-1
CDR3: CASTAGWGGGEQFF
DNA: TGTGCCAGTACCGCTGGGTGGGGGGGAGGTGAGCAGTTCTTC

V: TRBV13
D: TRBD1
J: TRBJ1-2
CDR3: CASSRRRGQGVGYYGYTF
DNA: TGTGCCAGCAGCCGACGAAGGGGACAGGGGGTAGGTTACTATGGCTACACCTTC

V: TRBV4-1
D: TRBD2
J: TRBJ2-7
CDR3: CASSQAGSGEQYF
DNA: TGCGCCAGCAGTCAAGCGGGGTCAGGCGAGCAGTACTTC

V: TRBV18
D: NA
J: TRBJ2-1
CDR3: CASSPVGDYNEQFF
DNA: TGTGCCAGCTCACCGGTGGGCGATTACAATGAGCAGTTCTTC

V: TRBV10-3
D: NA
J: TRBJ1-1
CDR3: CAIGGRGRTEAFF
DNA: TGTGCCATCGGAGGCAGGGGTCGCACTGAAGCTTTCTTT

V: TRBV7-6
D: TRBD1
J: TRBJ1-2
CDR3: CASSTEGTGAYTF
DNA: TGTGCCAGCAGCACGGAAGGGACAGGAGCCTACACCTTC

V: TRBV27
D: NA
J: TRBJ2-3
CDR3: CASRPGWSTDTQYF
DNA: TGTGCCAGCAGGCCAGGGTGGAGCACAGATACGCAGTATTTT

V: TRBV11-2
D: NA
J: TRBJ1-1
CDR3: CASSFRDGDTEAFF
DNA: TGTGCCAGCAGCTTCCGTGACGGGGACACTGAAGCTTTCTTT